This T cell receptor (beta chain) was recovered during a study of cytomegalovirus exposure and HLA in healthy donors. General study results and limits: Later analysis identified over 15,000 TCR beta sequences associated with HLA alleles, using a false discovery rate threshold of 0.05.

PCR amplification relied on 60 Vbeta primers (plus 13 Jbeta primers). The method was immunoSEQ multiplex PCR; TCRdb's version includes in-frame clones alone and lacks a portion of them. The repertoire consists of more than 60,000 clones, with nearly 80% occurring once and the leading ten covering roughly 8.9%. Germline-derived CDR1 and CDR2 are MNHNY and SVGAGI (reference sequence). V dropped 6 bases and J dropped 3 bases, with 11 bases sitting between them. The CDR3 extends over 13 amino acids. As regards this clone: What it recognizes is unknown.

Material for sequencing was PBMCs. The chain couples TRBV6-6 to TRBJ1-2; a possible D gene is TRBD1 (6 bases). The clonotype originates from a woman between 35 and 50 years old in good health and CMV-seropositive. CDR3: CASRSGTYYGYTF. The CDR3 DNA sequence: TGTGCCAGCAGGTCCGGGACATACTATGGCTACACCTTC.